The TCR beta chain under discussion was sequenced for a study of monozygotic twins with inflammatory bowel disease (dated by TCRdb to about 2019). A note on the overall study: A total of approximately 30 monozygotic twin pairs were included in the full study, comprising nine German pairs (four IBD-concordant, five IBD-discordant) and 19 IBD-discordant Danish pairs. Disease-associated traits were sought mainly through comparisons between IBD patients and their genetically identical healthy co-twins within discordant pairs. Each individual had, on average, about 151 000 unique TCRalpha sequences and 181 000 unique TCRbeta sequences available for analysis. Study-level results and caveats: Measured by the inverse Simpson index, TCRbeta repertoire diversity was lower in IBD patients than in their healthy co-twins. Repertoire similarity did not differ between concordant and discordant twins, possibly due to limited statistical power. Background noise and inter-individual variability may have been introduced into the repertoires by the differing immunosuppressive treatments among patients. Different T cell subtypes could not be distinguished in the analysis. No single strong signal or clonotype linked to IBD turned up in the results, so the idea that one exists was not supported. Fewer clonotypes were shared with other individuals by IBD patients than by healthy twins, most markedly in patients showing signs of disease activity.

From each donor, a roughly 2.3 ml peripheral blood sample was drawn into PAXgene tubes and stored at -80 degrees C. Total RNA was isolated from whole blood with the PAXgene blood miRNA kit on an automated QIAcube, without T cell sorting. Deep TCRalpha and TCRbeta repertoire profiling with unique molecular barcoding was performed on peripheral blood of monozygotic twin pairs concordant or discordant for inflammatory bowel disease. Smoking habits were recorded for all twin pairs, and each individual was classified as a current, former or never smoker. Regarding this clonotype: Its antigen remains undetermined.

Counted from cysteine to phenylalanine, this CDR3 has 13 amino acids. The entry carries no DNA sequence. The receptor library was made with 5' RACE. For each TCR library, 3,000 to 4,000 ng of total RNA was used. For each sample, cDNA was synthesized in eight separate reactions using SMARTScribe reverse transcriptase. During cDNA synthesis, unique molecular identifiers containing a 6-nucleotide sample barcode were introduced by template switching. Two nested PCRs of about 15 and 9 cycles amplified the TCRalpha and TCRbeta cDNA, and bead purification followed each PCR. Before amplification, the cDNA was treated with uracil DNA-glycosylase and purified using the QIAquick PCR purification kit. The second PCR added Illumina TruSeq-compatible adapters along with sample-specific barcodes. TapeStation and Qubit were used to check library quality and concentration, and around 5.2 ng of each library went into the pool. Pooled libraries were sequenced on an Illumina HiSeq2500 single-index Rapid Run with 2 x 100 bp reads and custom sequencing primers. The study's own analysis went as follows. MiGEC version 1.2.6 was used for UMI-based consensus assembly to correct PCR and sequencing errors. MiXCR version 2.1.1 was used to carry out V(D)J alignment, clonotype assembly and CDR3 extraction. To normalise gene usage, clonotype sharing and MAIT/NKT TCR abundance, the analysis used the top 1000, 10 000 and 20 000 clonotypes per sample. After downsampling to 27 000 UMIs, diversity was calculated as the inverse Simpson index using the vegan R package. Paired Mann-Whitney U tests on discordant twin pairs were used, with Benjamini-Hochberg multiple-testing correction. With the reads reprocessed by TCRdb, a single entry stands for each CDR3 protein sequence and no DNA is reported. The V and J calls were determined by TCRdb, not by the authors. This sample's table contains about 380,000 distinct CDR3 sequences. The ten largest clones take up 2.6% of the sample.

Recombination connected TRBV12-3 or TRBV12-4 to TRBJ1-1. Sequenced: blood. This clonotype originated in a human donor with ulcerative colitis or Crohn's disease, or a healthy co-twin of an affected twin (not recorded which). The CDR3 reads CASSLYDGTEAFF.